This note documents a single TCR beta chain sequence. Its antigen is currently unknown. Time point in this sample: pre-sensitization, week 0. Treatment of the sample: therapeutic diphenylcyclopropenone sensitization with weekly scalp DPC. This entry is derived from a study of human T cells and chemical hapten exposure. Points from the study as a whole: It should be noted that donors had alopecia, so their immune response may differ from healthy people's. More PT1 expanded TCRs went with higher patch test scores.

TCRdb reanalysed the RACE reads using MiXCR and keeps one entry per CDR3 protein. Altogether about 120,000 distinct CDR3 sequences are present, 13% being singletons, with the ten largest covering roughly 2.8%. CDR1 is MNHNY and CDR2 is SVGAGI in the germline V gene (reference sequence). The germline V and J ends were trimmed by 6 bases and 0 bases, with 8 bases remaining between them. This CDR3 is built from 13 residues. Material: whole blood, obtained in connection with sensitization to the hapten diphenylcyclopropenone (DPC). This chain uses TRBV6-6 with TRBJ1-2; D is unclear. The receptor was derived from a woman under 30 with alopecia areata. Some clones in this sample may be carry-over from other donors' samples. CDR3: CASRATANYGYTF. Written as DNA, the CDR3 is TGTGCCAGCAGGGCCACAGCTAACTATGGCTACACCTTC.